This T cell receptor beta chain is drawn from a study of molecular identifiers for immune sequencing clone quantification (dated by TCRdb to between 2017 and 2018). Broadly, across the study: For a replicate experiment, RNA from around 20,000 or 99,000 naive CD8 T cells was divided into five aliquots, and four of the five aliquots were sequenced. This methods study benchmarked molecular-identifier clustering-based TCR repertoire sequencing (MIDCIRS) and TCR RNA copy counting, using CD8 T cells to do so. Results the study describes overall, beyond this receptor: Naive libraries contained spiked-in Jurkat TCR RNA (approximately nine copies' worth), which is not part of the donor repertoire. Without barcode sub-clustering, chimeric consensus sequences inflated TCR diversity; chimeras reached as high as 47%. Modeling estimated 2.5 to 3.5 recovered TCR RNA copies per cell, compared with about 9.8 by digital PCR, which implies roughly 29% capture efficiency. In CMV-specific effector cells, clones with more than 20 RNA copies accounted for over 97% of molecules, whereas in naive cells such clones accounted for under 1%. Highly expanded clone sizes could be underestimated because identical TCR molecules may share a barcode. Even against a background of 850,000 to 1,000,000 naive CD8 T cells, spiked-in Jurkat TCR RNA amounting to a single cell's worth was reported to be detectable.

To note about this clonotype: No cognate antigen has been identified for it. A much larger clonotype is one base distant, so this may be a read error.

Libraries were built with PCR. Reads for this sample came from an Illumina HiSeq 4000. Bulk TCR libraries were made following a previously described method, with the TCR primers given in Table S5. The Qiagen AllPrep DNA/RNA kit was used to purify total RNA. Reads from multiple sequencing runs of the same library were pooled before analysis. The study's processing was this. Reads were retained only if the reads had an exact TCR constant sequence, and the retained reads were trimmed to 150 nt and grouped according to their 12-nt molecular barcodes. Reads in each barcode group were sub-clustered using a 15% Levenshtein threshold, and a quality-weighted consensus sequence was built for each RNA molecule. Non-functional sequences were excluded, and lower-count sequences lying one edit away from another sequence were also excluded. Barcode sub-clusters with fewer than 20% of the maximum read count were removed, based on fitting two negative binomial distributions. TCRdb cleaned the public reads at Q25 with fastp, built clones with MiXCR and kept in-frame beta chains. Each CDR3 protein gets just one entry, which takes the most common genes and DNA from the rows behind it. The V and J calls and clone size come from TCRdb's table, not from the authors' own analysis. The sample includes some 65,000 distinct CDR3 sequences, with 15% to 20% observed a single time. The ten largest make up about 1.4% of the sample.

The CDR3 has 12 amino acids, counting the end cysteine and phenylalanine. Only CDR3 DNA is held: 36 bases, read in frame from base 1. Libraries of naive CD8 T cells were built from anywhere between about 17,000 and 1,000,000 sorted cells, with 10%, 30% or 50% of the purified RNA used. Naive CD8 T cells were FACS-sorted as CD8+CD4-CCR7+CD45RA+ on a BD FACSAria II into RLT Plus buffer. Detection sensitivity was tested by spiking Jurkat RNA equal to some 11 TCR copies' worth into samples containing roughly 19,000-1,000,000 naive CD8 T cells. CD8 T cells were enriched using RosetteSep CD8+ T Cell Enrichment Cocktail and Ficoll-Paque, and the enriched cells then underwent ACK red cell lysis.

Recombination linked TRBV12-3 or TRBV12-4 to TRBJ1-5, with no D gene named confidently. The sample was naive CD8+ T cells from blood, with Jurkat cell RNA spiked in. The cell subset or site label here, explained by the study, means: FACS-sorted CD8+CD4-CCR7+CD45RA+ naive T cells. This receptor was obtained from a human donor in good health. Some libraries in this study had Jurkat cell RNA spiked in. The bases are TGTGCCAGCAGTTTGGGCGGAGGGCCCCAGCGTTTT. It encodes CASSLGGGPQRF.